This TCR beta chain was sequenced for a study of T cell responses to AZD1222 COVID-19 vaccine. A word on this clone: Its matching antigen is unknown.

Some clones are missing from TCRdb's copy, which holds only in-frame ones; the method was immunoSEQ multiplex PCR. Of about 130,000 clones listed, about 89% are singletons. Whole-study results and caveats: Breadth and depth of Spike-specific TCRs rose after two AZD1222 doses. Repertoire sampling occurred only after the peak T cell response. Baseline serostatus was positive in only six AZD1222 recipients.

The germline V gene has CDR1 SQVTM and CDR2 ANQGSEA. The CDR3 spans 15 residues. Deletions cut 7 bases from V and 5 bases from J, with 23 bases between. The sequence was obtained from an adult who received the AZD1222 COVID-19 vaccine. The gene calls are TRBV29-1 and TRBJ1-1; D perhaps matches TRBD1 (6 bases). The specimen comprised peripheral blood, sampled 28 days after the second AZD1222 dose. The CDR3 here is CSAAIPWGARTEAFF. CDR3 bases: TGCAGCGCCGCCATCCCCTGGGGGGCGCGGACTGAAGCTTTCTTT.